This T cell receptor beta chain is from a study of OX40 agonist ivuxolimab in advanced cancers. Findings of the study overall: On average, CD8+ T cells showed a greater number of expanded clones than CD4+.

Germline-derived CDR1 and CDR2 are SGHNT and YENEEA. Between the trimmed V and J ends, which lost 5 bases and 9 bases, there was a span of 10 bases. The CDR3 runs to 12 residues. Regarding this clone: Antigen specificity is unknown.

Profiling relied on immunoSEQ multiplex PCR, and the TCRdb table lists in-frame clones only, not all of them. The sample comprises over 75,000 clones, 70% to 90% of which are singletons, and roughly 4% rests with the top ten. The sequence derives from an adult with an advanced solid tumor such as melanoma, head and neck, liver or kidney cancer. The chain links TRBV11-3 to TRBJ2-2; a weak D match, TRBD1 (6 bases). The source material was CD4+ or CD8+ T cells sorted from blood, sampled in a trial of the OX40 agonist ivuxolimab. This chain's CDR3 is CASSPRDRELFF. The CDR3 DNA is TGTGCCAGCAGCCCTCGGGACAGGGAGCTGTTTTTT. The complete variable domain, with remaining parts taken from reference TRBV11-3 and TRBJ2-2, reads EAGVVQSPRYKIIEKKQPVAFWCNPISGHNTLYWYLQNLGQGPELLIRYENEEAVDDSQLPKDRFSAERLKGVDSTLKIQPAELGDSAVYLCASSPRDRELFFGEGSRLTVL.